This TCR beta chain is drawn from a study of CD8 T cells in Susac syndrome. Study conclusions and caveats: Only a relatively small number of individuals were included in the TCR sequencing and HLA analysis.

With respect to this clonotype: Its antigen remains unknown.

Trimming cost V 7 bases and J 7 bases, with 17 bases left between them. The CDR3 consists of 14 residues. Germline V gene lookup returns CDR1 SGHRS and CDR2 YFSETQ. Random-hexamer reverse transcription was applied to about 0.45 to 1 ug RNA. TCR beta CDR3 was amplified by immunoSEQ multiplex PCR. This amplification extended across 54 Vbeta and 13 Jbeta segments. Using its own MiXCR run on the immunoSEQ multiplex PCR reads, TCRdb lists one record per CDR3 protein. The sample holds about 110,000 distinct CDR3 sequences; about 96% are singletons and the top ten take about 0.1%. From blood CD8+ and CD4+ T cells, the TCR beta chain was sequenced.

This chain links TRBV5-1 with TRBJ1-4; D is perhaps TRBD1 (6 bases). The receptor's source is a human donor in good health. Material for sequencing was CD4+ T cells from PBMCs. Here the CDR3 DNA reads TGCGCCAGCCGTAAGCCGGGACATTCTGAAAAACTGTTTTTT. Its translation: CASRKPGHSEKLFF.